One sample yielded the 25 T cell receptor beta chains listed below, sequenced in a study of blood T cell repertoires in COVID-19 (TCRdb year 2020). The library relied on the immunoSEQ multiplex PCR assay. TCRdb obtained this table from immuneACCESS and retained in-frame rearrangements with V and J assigned. These tables miss some clones; where compared with another copy, unresolved V genes account for less than half of the shortfall, and the remainder is unexplained. The sample data list 27,000 or so clones, and roughly four fifths of these were observed just once. About 25% of the sample is held by the ten biggest clonotypes. The sample consisted of peripheral blood. The receptors originated from a man aged 70 or older with active COVID-19.

The V gene is TRBV30, the J gene TRBJ2-1; TRBD2 is a possible D gene (6 bases). V was trimmed by 5 bases and J by 0 bases, leaving 11 bases between them. Germline V lookup: CDR1 GTSNPN, CDR2 SVGIG (reference sequence). The CDR3 loop spans 14 amino acids. CDR3 in DNA: TGTGCCTGGCGGCGGGGAAGCTCCTACAATGAGCAGTTCTTC. Protein sequence: CAWRRGSSYNEQFF. Variable domain in full (rest from reference TRBV30 and TRBJ2-1): SQTIHQWPATLVQPVGSPLSLECTVEGTSNPNLYWYRQAAGRGLQLLFYSVGIGQISSEVPQNLSASRPQDRQFILSSKKLLLSDSGFYLCAWRRGSSYNEQFFGPGTRLTVL.

The chain has TRBV6-5 and TRBJ2-1; 10 bases line up with TRBD1. The V segment lost 2 bases and the J segment 5 bases; nucleotides outside the gene matches: 6. The V gene's germline CDR1 is MNHEY and CDR2 SVGAGI. The CDR3 covers 16 residues. This CDR3 reads CASSYLFGTGDNEQFF. In DNA, the CDR3 is TGTGCCAGCAGTTACCTCTTCGGGACAGGGGACAATGAGCAGTTCTTC.

The chain uses TRBV2 and TRBJ1-5; maybe TRBD1 (6 bases). The CDR3 is made up of 16 amino acids. V was clipped by 6 bases and J by 5 bases, with 20 bases between them. The V gene's germline CDR1 is SNHLY and CDR2 FYNNEI. CDR3 residues: CASSLARRYRDQPQHF. The CDR3 bases are TGTGCCAGCAGCCTCGCCCGGAGATACAGGGATCAGCCCCAGCATTTT.

The rearrangement links TRBV18 to TRBJ1-6, with 8 bases that match TRBD1. Germline CDR1 is KGHSH and CDR2 is LQKENI. CDR3 length: 15 amino acids. V shed 5 bases, J shed 7 bases, and the junction held 7 bases outside the gene matches. The CDR3 region is CASSFRQGRNSPLHF. CDR3 coding DNA: TGTGCCAGCTCATTCCGACAGGGGAGGAATTCACCCCTCCACTTT.

The chain joins TRBV30 to TRBJ2-3; D not certain. The CDR3 contains 11 residues. The V end lost 8 bases, the J end lost 2 bases, and 8 bases lay between the germline ends. Germline V gene data show CDR1 as GTSNPN and CDR2 as SVGIG (reference sequence). DNA of the CDR3: TGTGCCACGCGGTTCACAGATACGCAGTATTTT. It translates to CATRFTDTQYF.

The chain recombines TRBV10-1 with TRBJ2-5, with D maybe TRBD1 (5 bases). Germline CDR1 reads WNHNN; CDR2 reads SYGVQD (reference sequence). Trimming removed 0 bases from V and 5 bases from J, with 13 bases in between. This CDR3 spans 15 amino acids. For the CDR3, the DNA is TGCGCCAGCAGTGAGTCGGCAGGGATGCGGGAGACCCAGTACTTC. This encodes CASSESAGMRETQYF.

This chain joins TRBV18 and TRBJ2-2, with D tentatively TRBD2 (6 bases). CDR1 is KGHSH, CDR2 LQKENI, per germline. CDR3 size: 14 residues. The V end lost 6 bases, the J end lost 6 bases, and 14 bases lay between the germline ends. CDR3 sequence (DNA): TGTGCCAGCTCCCCAGGGACTGGCCCCGGGGAGCTGTTTTTT. As protein: CASSPGTGPGELFF.

The chain is built from TRBV7-9 and TRBJ2-7, with TRBD1 matching 9 bases. Germline assignment: CDR1 SEHNR and CDR2 FQNEAQ (reference sequence). After removal of 6 bases from V and 3 bases from J, the junction contained 12 bases not matched to a gene. The CDR3 runs to 16 residues. CDR3 bases: TGTGCCAGCAGTTCCTTCCGGGACAGGGAGAGCTACGAGCAGTACTTC. It specifies CASSSFRDRESYEQYF.

This clone appeared a single time. The chain recombines TRBV5-1 with TRBJ1-4; D gene unclear. Looked up from germline, CDR1 is SGHRS and CDR2 is YFSETQ. The CDR3 is made up of 14 amino acids. V lost 0 bases, J lost 7 bases, and 10 bases lay in between. This CDR3 reads CASSLEVTGEKLFF. The CDR3 DNA reads as TGCGCCAGCAGCTTGGAGGTAACGGGTGAAAAACTGTTTTTT.

This chain uses TRBV5-1 with TRBJ1-2; 10 bases are shared with TRBD1. Trimming at V came to 5 bases and at J to 4 bases, leaving 5 bases not matched to a gene. This CDR3 is 14 amino acids long. Germline-derived CDR1 and CDR2 are SGHRS and YFSETQ. The CDR3 DNA sequence: TGCGCCAGCAGACCGGGACAGGGGAGCTATGGCTACACCTTC. Amino acids: CASRPGQGSYGYTF.

This clone has only a few counts. V gene TRBV19 combines with J gene TRBJ1-5; D may be TRBD1 (6 bases). Trimming pared 6 bases from V and 2 bases from J, leaving 17 bases between. Germline CDR1 is LNHDA and CDR2 is SQIVND (reference sequence). The CDR3 is 16 residues long. The CDR3 nucleotides read TGTGCCAGTAGGACAATTATAGCAGGGGGCAATCAGCCCCAGCATTTT. Amino acids: CASRTIIAGGNQPQHF. The whole variable domain, remainder taken from reference TRBV19 and TRBJ1-5, is DGGITQSPKYLFRKEGQNVTLSCEQNLNHDAMYWYRQDPGQGLRLIYYSQIVNDFQKGDIAEGYSVSREKKESFPLTVTSAQKNPTAFYLCASRTIIAGGNQPQHFGDGTRLSIL.

V usage is TRBV19 and J usage is TRBJ1-2, with TRBD1 matching over 11 bases. J lost 6 bases, V lost 6 bases, and 12 bases had no gene match. Germline CDR1 is LNHDA and CDR2 is SQIVND (reference sequence). The length of the CDR3 is 16 residues. CDR3 nucleotide sequence: TGTGCCAGTAGCTCGATCCCGGGACAGGGGGTACATGGCTACACCTTC. Translated: CASSSIPGQGVHGYTF. The full variable domain, its missing parts supplied by reference TRBV19 and TRBJ1-2, is DGGITQSPKYLFRKEGQNVTLSCEQNLNHDAMYWYRQDPGQGLRLIYYSQIVNDFQKGDIAEGYSVSREKKESFPLTVTSAQKNPTAFYLCASSSIPGQGVHGYTFGSGTRLTVV.

This chain connects TRBV6-6 to TRBJ1-4; D unclear. The CDR3 has 13 residues. CDR1 and CDR2 from the germline V gene are MNHNY and SVGAGI (reference sequence). V dropped 4 bases and J dropped 4 bases, with 7 bases sitting between them. The CDR3 reads CASSLDFNEKLFF. CDR3 DNA sequence: TGTGCCAGCAGTTTGGACTTTAATGAAAAACTGTTTTTT.

The table lists this clone with a count of one. The chain couples TRBV7-3 to TRBJ2-3; the D gene is possibly TRBD2 (5 bases). Germline V lookup: CDR1 SGHTA, CDR2 FQGTGA. There are 15 residues in the CDR3. The germline V and J ends were trimmed by 5 bases and 1 base, with 13 bases remaining between them. As DNA, the CDR3 is TGTGCCAGCAGCCCAGAACAGAGGGGCACAGATACGCAGTATTTT. It yields the protein CASSPEQRGTDTQYF.

J is TRBJ2-4 and V is TRBV28; 14 bases are shared with TRBD2. The CDR3 is 16 amino acids. Trimming cost V 5 bases and J 6 bases; bases outside gene matches: 6. Germline CDR1 is MDHEN and CDR2 is SYDVKM. The CDR3 sequence: CASSPGLAGGRNIQYF. The CDR3 DNA sequence: TGTGCCAGCAGTCCCGGACTAGCGGGAGGCAGAAACATTCAGTACTTC.

The chain combines TRBV4-1 with TRBJ2-5; D is uncertain. Trimming removed 1 base from V and 4 bases from J, with 7 bases in between. The germline V gene has CDR1 MGHRA and CDR2 YSYEKL. This CDR3 has 13 residues. The CDR3 DNA reads as TGCGCCAGCAGCCAAGGACAAGTAGAGACCCAGTACTTC. Protein product: CASSQGQVETQYF.

The chain couples TRBV28 to TRBJ1-3; weak D call: TRBD1 (5 bases). Germline V gene lookup returns CDR1 MDHEN and CDR2 SYDVKM. The CDR3 has 15 amino acids. The germline V and J ends were trimmed by 7 bases and 0 bases, with 13 bases remaining between them. The CDR3 nucleotides read TGTGCCAGCAACTCCGGGACTGGCTCTGGAAACACCATATATTTT. It yields the protein CASNSGTGSGNTIYF.

The chain recombines TRBV28 with TRBJ1-1; no clear D. The CDR3 consists of 15 residues. Germline V gene sequence: CDR1 MDHEN, CDR2 SYDVKM. V lost 6 bases, J lost 0 bases, and 14 bases lay in between. CDR3 DNA sequence: TGTGCCAGCAGGATCGGCGGGGTTATGAACACTGAAGCTTTCTTT. Translation: CASRIGGVMNTEAFF.

The genes are TRBV6-5 and TRBJ1-2; D unresolved. CDR1 and CDR2 (germline): MNHEY, SVGAGI. V shed 4 bases and J shed 5 bases, with 5 bases lying between them. The CDR3 loop spans 11 amino acids. The CDR3 loop reads CASSSEYGYTF. CDR3 DNA sequence: TGTGCCAGCAGTTCCGAGTATGGCTACACCTTC.

This rearrangement joins TRBV30 to TRBJ2-2; TRBD2 might be the D (6 bases). V was clipped by 4 bases and J by 1 base, with 13 bases between them. The CDR3 loop spans 15 amino acids. Germline CDR1 reads GTSNPN; CDR2 reads SVGIG (reference sequence). CDR3: CAWKGTQMNTGELFF. The DNA of the CDR3 is TGTGCCTGGAAGGGGACTCAGATGAACACCGGGGAGCTGTTTTTT.

The CDR3 nucleotides read TGTGCCAGCAGCCAAGAGAGTAATGAAAAACTGTTTTTT. The encoded protein is CASSQESNEKLFF. V gene TRBV3-1 (or the pseudogene TRBV3-2) combines with J gene TRBJ1-4, with unresolved D. V lost 0 bases and J 4 bases, leaving 3 bases between the germline ends. The V gene's germline CDR1 is LGHDT and CDR2 YNNKEL (reference sequence). The CDR3 length is 13 residues.

The chain links TRBV9 to TRBJ1-3; TRBD1 might be the D (5 bases). Deletions cut 2 bases from V and 0 bases from J, with 9 bases between. The germline CDR1 and CDR2 sequences are SGDLS and YYNGEE. CDR3 length: 15 residues. CDR3 sequence reads: CASSVGLFSGNTIYF. CDR3 nucleotide sequence: TGTGCCAGCAGCGTGGGACTCTTCTCTGGAAACACCATATATTTT.

The rearrangement uses TRBV5-1 and TRBJ1-1, with 8 positions matching TRBD1. V was clipped by 4 bases and J by 4 bases; unmatched bases: 3. The V gene's germline CDR1 is SGHRS and CDR2 YFSETQ. The CDR3 sequence is 13 residues long. The CDR3 DNA is TGCGCCAGCAGCCGACAGGGGTCCACTGAAGCTTTCTTT. Translation gives CASSRQGSTEAFF.

This chain connects TRBV10-3 to TRBJ1-5, with a tentative D call TRBD1 (6 bases). The CDR3 runs 15 residues. Germline V gene data show CDR1 as ENHRY and CDR2 as SYGVKD. The V end was cut by 6 bases, the J end by 7 bases, with 19 bases between. CDR3 coding DNA: TGTGCCATCAGCCCTGGGAGCAGGGGCGGGCAGCCCCAGCATTTT. It translates to CAISPGSRGGQPQHF.

CDR3 residues: CASSPTGGSNQPQHF. CDR3 nucleotides: TGTGCCAGCAGTCCAACAGGGGGTAGCAATCAGCCCCAGCATTTT. The gene calls are TRBV28 and TRBJ1-5, with 8 nucleotides matching TRBD1. Trimming removed 5 bases from V and 0 bases from J; junction bases left unmatched: 3. Germline V gene sequence: CDR1 MDHEN, CDR2 SYDVKM. The CDR3 is 15 amino acids.